These 18 T cell receptor beta chains originate from one sample sequenced in a study of response to subunit inactivated influenza vaccine. TCRdb reanalysed the RT-PCR reads using MiXCR and keeps one entry per CDR3 protein. The sample has almost 600,000 distinct CDR3 sequences, 14% seen once. The starting material was PBMCs from blood, obtained 12 days after vaccination. These receptors were collected from a middle-aged man who received an inactivated influenza vaccine.

This clonotype was seen repeatedly, ten times or more. This chain connects TRBV20-1 to TRBJ2-1; D call uncertain. Germline assignment: CDR1 DFQATT and CDR2 SNEGSKA (reference sequence). CDR3 length: 13 residues. Trimming removed 5 bases at V and 1 base at J, with 9 bases between. CDR3 protein: CSARPGSYNEQFF. DNA of the CDR3: TGCAGTGCTCGCCCTGGGTCCTACAATGAGCAGTTCTTC.

The chain is built from TRBV6-1 and TRBJ1-2; perhaps TRBD1 as D (6 bases). This CDR3 has 13 residues. Germline V gene sequence: CDR1 MNHNS, CDR2 SASEGT. V lost 8 bases to trimming and J lost 0 bases, with 10 bases between them. The CDR3 reads CASDRSSNYGYTF. The CDR3 DNA follows: TGTGCCAGCGACAGGTCCTCTAACTATGGCTACACCTTC.

This clonotype was observed a handful of times. The gene calls are TRBV6-5 and TRBJ2-6; D gene ambiguous. The germline V and J ends were trimmed by 0 bases and 4 bases, with 16 bases remaining between them. Germline V gives CDR1 MNHEY, CDR2 SVGAGI. The CDR3 consists of 18 residues. The CDR3 spells CASSYSRQARRGANVLTF. The CDR3 bases are TGTGCCAGCAGTTACTCCCGGCAGGCTCGACGGGGGGCCAACGTCCTGACTTTC.

This chain links TRBV10-3 with TRBJ1-5; 7 bases match TRBD1. CDR1 is ENHRY and CDR2 is SYGVKD in the germline V gene. V lost 4 bases to trimming and J lost 2 bases; unmatched junction nucleotides: 5. This CDR3 is built from 15 residues. This chain's CDR3 is CAISVGQGGNQPQHF. CDR3 nucleotide sequence: TGTGCCATCAGTGTAGGTCAGGGGGGCAATCAGCCCCAGCATTTT.

The V and J genes are TRBV9 and TRBJ1-6; 7 bases line up with TRBD1. V lost 3 bases to trimming and J lost 7 bases; unmatched junction nucleotides: 7. The V gene's germline CDR1 is SGDLS and CDR2 YYNGEE. This CDR3 has 15 amino acids. CDR3 DNA: TGTGCCAGCAGCGCCCCAGGGGGGGGCAATTCACCCCTCCACTTT. Translating gives CASSAPGGGNSPLHF.

This clonotype was seen repeatedly, ten times or more. The rearrangement links TRBV3-1 to TRBJ2-3, with D unresolved. This CDR3 region has 14 residues. With 4 bases removed from V and 5 bases from J, the gap between germline ends came to 13 bases. Germline CDR1 is LGHDT and CDR2 is YNNKEL (reference sequence). Here the CDR3 reads CASSPLDARDTQYF. As DNA, the CDR3 is TGTGCCAGCAGCCCGTTAGACGCCAGAGATACGCAGTATTTT.

The chain combines TRBV7-2 with TRBJ2-7; either TRBD1 or TRBD2 may supply D (5 bases each). Trimming took off 3 bases at V and 0 bases at J, with 9 bases between the two ends. CDR1 and CDR2 (germline): SGHTA, FQGNSA. CDR3 length: 14 residues. The CDR3, as DNA: TGTGCCAGCAGCTTCCGGGACGACTCCTACGAGCAGTACTTC. Translated: CASSFRDDSYEQYF.

This clonotype appeared a few times. The chain couples TRBV15 to TRBJ2-3; D gene ambiguous. In germline, CDR1 is LNHNV, CDR2 YYDKDF (reference sequence). Deletions cut 3 bases from V and 6 bases from J, with 10 bases between. The CDR3 loop spans 13 amino acids. CDR3 DNA sequence: TGTGCCACCAGCAGTGACCGCGCCGATACGCAGTATTTT. Amino acids: CATSSDRADTQYF.

This rearrangement joins TRBV20-1 to TRBJ2-3; TRBD1 matches 7 bases. J gave up 3 bases and V 5 bases, and 8 bases lay outside the gene matches. Per germline, CDR1 DFQATT and CDR2 SNEGSKA (reference sequence). The CDR3 runs 14 residues. Here the CDR3 reads CSAPQGLWTDTQYF. DNA of the CDR3: TGCAGTGCTCCACAGGGGTTATGGACAGATACGCAGTATTTT.

This clonotype occurred many times. The chain combines TRBV25-1 with TRBJ2-1, with TRBD2 matching over 7 bases. Germline CDR1 reads MGHDK; CDR2 reads SYGVNS. The CDR3 is 14 amino acids. V lost 5 bases to trimming and J lost 0 bases; unmatched junction nucleotides: 1. This chain's CDR3 is CASSTGGSYNEQFF. CDR3 bases: TGTGCCAGCAGTACGGGGGGCTCCTACAATGAGCAGTTCTTC.

This clonotype turned up a few times. The V call is TRBV7-9, the J call TRBJ2-1, with 7 bases aligning to TRBD2. CDR1 SEHNR and CDR2 FQNEAQ come from the germline V gene (reference sequence). The length of the CDR3 is 16 residues. V lost 10 bases, J lost 9 bases, and 21 bases stayed unmatched. The CDR3 DNA is TGTGCCACCTCTCTCGCGGGGGTCTTACATTGGGGTGAGCAGTTCTTC. Translation gives CATSLAGVLHWGEQFF.

This clonotype was counted ten times or more. The rearrangement uses TRBV20-1 and TRBJ2-5; D is ambiguous. Between the trimmed V and J ends, which lost 0 bases and 1 base, there was a span of 9 bases. This CDR3 spans 14 amino acids. Looked up from germline, CDR1 is DFQATT and CDR2 is SNEGSKA (reference sequence). CDR3: CSARDLRGQETQYF. Here the CDR3 DNA reads TGCAGTGCTAGAGATCTTCGTGGCCAAGAGACCCAGTACTTC.

This chain joins TRBV25-1 and TRBJ2-2; weak D call: TRBD1 (5 bases). The ends were cut back, 2 bases at V and 4 bases at J, with 14 bases in the middle. Per the germline V gene, CDR1 is MGHDK and CDR2 is SYGVNS. The CDR3 sequence is 16 residues long. CDR3 DNA sequence: TGTGCCAGCAGTGAAGGCCATCCAGGGTTCACCGGGGAGCTGTTTTTT. Protein: CASSEGHPGFTGELFF.

The genes are TRBV4-3 and TRBJ2-7; 7 bases line up with TRBD1. The CDR3 is 15 amino acids. Trimming cost V 0 bases and J 4 bases; bases outside gene matches: 6. CDR1 and CDR2 (germline): LGHNA, YSLEER. CDR3 amino acids: CASSQDSGTAYEQYF. The CDR3 DNA is TGCGCCAGCAGCCAAGATTCCGGGACAGCTTACGAGCAGTACTTC.

This clonotype was seen more than once but under ten times. The chain links TRBV6-5 to TRBJ1-2; D gene uncertain. V was pared by 2 bases and J by 1 base, with 8 bases between. The CDR3 sequence is 14 residues long. The germline gives CDR1 MNHEY, CDR2 SVGAGI. The CDR3 sequence is CASSYSNFNYGYTF. As DNA, the CDR3 is TGTGCCAGCAGTTACAGTAATTTTAACTATGGCTACACCTTC.

This clonotype was detected only a few times. The chain links TRBV20-1 to TRBJ2-7; TRBD1 matches at 7 bases. This CDR3 has 13 amino acids. CDR1 is DFQATT and CDR2 is SNEGSKA in the germline V gene (reference sequence). V dropped 4 bases and J dropped 3; count of bases not matched to a gene: 6. As DNA, the CDR3 is TGCAGTGCTAAGGAGACAGGGCACTACGAGCAGTACTTC. Encoded protein: CSAKETGHYEQYF.

This clonotype was detected ten times or more. The chain recombines TRBV7-2 with TRBJ2-1, with a tentative D call TRBD2 (5 bases). Trimming removed 7 bases from V and 1 base from J, with 11 bases in between. This CDR3 is built from 14 residues. Germline values: CDR1 SGHTA, CDR2 FQGNSA. The CDR3 reads CASMVAGSYNEQFF. The CDR3 region has the DNA TGTGCCAGCATGGTGGCGGGTTCCTACAATGAGCAGTTCTTC.

The V call is TRBV9, the J call TRBJ2-7; D possibly matches TRBD1 or TRBD2 (6 bases each). V lost 3 bases, J lost 5 bases, and 18 bases lay in between. The CDR3 is 15 amino acids. Per germline, CDR1 SGDLS and CDR2 YYNGEE. DNA of the CDR3: TGTGCCAGCAGCGAAGACCGGGGGCAACAGGACGAGCAGTACTTC. Encoded protein: CASSEDRGQQDEQYF.